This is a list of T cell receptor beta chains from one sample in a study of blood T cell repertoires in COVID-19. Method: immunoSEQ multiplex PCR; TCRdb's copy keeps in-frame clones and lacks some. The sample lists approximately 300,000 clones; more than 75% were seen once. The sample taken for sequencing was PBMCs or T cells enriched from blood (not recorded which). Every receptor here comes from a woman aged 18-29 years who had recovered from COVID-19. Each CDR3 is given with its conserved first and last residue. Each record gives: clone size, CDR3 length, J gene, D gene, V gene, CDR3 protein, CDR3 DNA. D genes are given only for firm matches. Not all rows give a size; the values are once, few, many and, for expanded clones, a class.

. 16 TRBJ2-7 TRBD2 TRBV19 CASSDALRGRMNEQYF TGTGCCAGTAGTGACGCCTTACGCGGGAGGATGAACGAGCAGTACTTC
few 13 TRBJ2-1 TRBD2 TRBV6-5 CASRQAGDNEQFF TGTGCCAGCAGGCAGGCGGGGGACAATGAGCAGTTCTTC
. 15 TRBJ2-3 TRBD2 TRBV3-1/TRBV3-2 CASRRAGGALDTQYF TGTGCCAGCAGGCGGGCGGGGGGGGCCTTGGATACGCAGTATTTT
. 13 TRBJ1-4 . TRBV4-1 CASSRLWSEKLFF TGCGCCAGCAGCCGATTATGGAGTGAAAAACTGTTTTTT
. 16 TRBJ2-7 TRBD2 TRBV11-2 CASSSASSGGHAEQYF TGTGCCAGCAGCTCCGCCTCTAGCGGGGGCCACGCGGAGCAGTACTTC
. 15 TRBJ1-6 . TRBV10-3 CAISESYEYNSPLHF TGTGCCATCAGTGAGTCTTATGAGTATAATTCACCCCTCCACTTT
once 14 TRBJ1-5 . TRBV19 CASSIQDSNQPQHF TGTGCCAGTAGTATACAGGATAGCAATCAGCCCCAGCATTTT
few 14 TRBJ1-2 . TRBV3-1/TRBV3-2 CASSLEQGDYGYTF TGTGCCAGCAGCCTAGAACAGGGAGACTATGGCTACACCTTC
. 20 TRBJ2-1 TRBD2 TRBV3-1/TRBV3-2 CASRGAPGLAGKRDYNEQFF TGTGCCAGCAGAGGGGCGCCGGGACTAGCGGGGAAAAGGGATTACAATGAGCAGTTCTTC
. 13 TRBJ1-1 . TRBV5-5 CASSSTGNTEAFF TGTGCCAGCAGTTCTACGGGGAACACTGAAGCTTTCTTT
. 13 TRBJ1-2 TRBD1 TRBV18 CASSPDRANGYTF TGTGCCAGCTCACCGGACAGGGCCAACGGCTACACCTTC
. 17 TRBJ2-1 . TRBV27 CASSLSRGSLASNEQFF TGTGCCAGCAGTTTATCGCGGGGTAGCCTAGCCTCCAATGAGCAGTTCTTC